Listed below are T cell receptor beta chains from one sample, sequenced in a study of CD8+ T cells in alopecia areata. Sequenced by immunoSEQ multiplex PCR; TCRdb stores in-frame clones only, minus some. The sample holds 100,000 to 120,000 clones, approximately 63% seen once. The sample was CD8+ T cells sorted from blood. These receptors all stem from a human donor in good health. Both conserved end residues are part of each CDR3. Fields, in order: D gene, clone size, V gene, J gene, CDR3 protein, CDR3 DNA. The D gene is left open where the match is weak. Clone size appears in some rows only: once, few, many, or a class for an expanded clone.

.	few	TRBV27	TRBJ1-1	CASQTFGNTEAFF	TGTGCCAGCCAGACTTTTGGGAACACTGAAGCTTTCTTT
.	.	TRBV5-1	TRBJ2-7	CASSSTERIYEQYF	TGCGCCAGCAGCTCGACAGAAAGAATCTACGAGCAGTACTTC
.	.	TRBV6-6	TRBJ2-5	CASSYADTQYF	TGTGCCAGCAGTTACGCGGACACCCAGTACTTC
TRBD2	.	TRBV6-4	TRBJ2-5	CASSDELAGDLWAQYF	TGTGCCAGCAGTGATGAGCTAGCGGGGGACCTATGGGCCCAGTACTTC
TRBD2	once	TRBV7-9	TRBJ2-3	CASSPPAGGRTDTQYF	TGTGCCAGCAGCCCCCCAGCGGGGGGGCGAACAGATACGCAGTATTTT
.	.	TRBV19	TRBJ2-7	CASSWGTVGEQYF	TGTGCCAGTAGTTGGGGGACCGTCGGCGAGCAGTACTTC
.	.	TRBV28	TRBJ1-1	CASSWGVTRSEAFF	TGTGCCAGCAGTTGGGGTGTTACCCGGAGTGAAGCTTTCTTT
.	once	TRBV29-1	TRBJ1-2	CSVLQVPVAYYGYTF	TGCAGCGTTCTTCAGGTCCCGGTCGCATACTATGGCTACACCTTC
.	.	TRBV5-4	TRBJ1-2	CASSLGGLLGYGYTF	TGTGCCAGCAGCTTGGGGGGTCTCTTGGGCTATGGCTACACCTTC
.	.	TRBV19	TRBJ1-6	CASSTHPMERSPLHF	TGTGCCAGTAGCACCCATCCCATGGAGCGGTCACCCCTCCACTTT
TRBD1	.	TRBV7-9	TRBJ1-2	CASSYVPGTENYGYTF	TGTGCCAGCAGCTACGTACCCGGGACAGAGAACTATGGCTACACCTTC
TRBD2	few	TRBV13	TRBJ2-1	CASSSRSGGDQMSYNEQFF	TGTGCCAGCAGCTCCCGTAGCGGGGGGGACCAAATGTCCTACAATGAGCAGTTCTTC
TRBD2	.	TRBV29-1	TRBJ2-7	CSVLWWGGTYEQYF	TGCAGCGTTCTTTGGTGGGGGGGGACCTACGAGCAGTACTTC
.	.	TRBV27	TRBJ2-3	CASSLYLASTDTQYF	TGTGCCAGCAGTTTATACCTAGCCAGCACAGATACGCAGTATTTT
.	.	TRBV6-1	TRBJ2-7	CASSEWGFTGYEQYF	TGTGCCAGCAGTGAATGGGGGTTTACAGGCTACGAGCAGTACTTC
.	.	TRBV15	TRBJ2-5	CATSRGGETQYF	TGTGCCACCAGCAGAGGGGGAGAGACCCAGTACTTC
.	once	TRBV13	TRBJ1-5	CASSSTGSQPQHF	TGTGCCAGCAGCTCTACAGGGAGTCAGCCCCAGCATTTT
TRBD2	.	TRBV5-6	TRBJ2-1	CASSLSASGCYNEQFF	TGTGCCAGCAGCTTGTCGGCTAGCGGGTGTTACAATGAGCAGTTCTTC
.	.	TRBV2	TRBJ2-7	CASRESYEQYF	TGTGCCAGCAGGGAGTCCTACGAGCAGTACTTC
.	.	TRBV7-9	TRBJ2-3	CASSASMGGSTDTQYF	TGTGCCAGCAGCGCTAGCATGGGGGGCAGCACAGATACGCAGTATTTT
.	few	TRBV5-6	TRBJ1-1	CASSGGRTTEAFF	TGTGCCAGCAGCGGAGGGAGGACGACTGAAGCTTTCTTT
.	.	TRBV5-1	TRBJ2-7	CASSLGPRNGYEQYF	TGCGCCAGCAGCTTGGGACCTCGAAACGGCTACGAGCAGTACTTC
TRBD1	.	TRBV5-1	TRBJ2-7	CASSFSTGGTYEQYF	TGCGCCAGCAGCTTTTCAACAGGGGGAACATACGAGCAGTACTTC
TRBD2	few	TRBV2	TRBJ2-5	CASRRTSGVQETQYF	TGTGCCAGCAGGAGGACTAGCGGGGTGCAAGAGACCCAGTACTTC
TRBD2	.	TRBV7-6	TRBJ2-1	CASSLGGGPLDEQFF	TGTGCCAGCAGCTTAGGCGGGGGACCCTTGGATGAGCAGTTCTTC
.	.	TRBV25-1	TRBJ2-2	CASSVGVGELFF	TGTGCCAGCAGTGTAGGGGTCGGGGAGCTGTTTTTT
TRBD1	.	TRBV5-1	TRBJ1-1	CASSRIQGMSTEAFF	TGCGCCAGCAGCAGGATACAGGGGATGAGCACTGAAGCTTTCTTT
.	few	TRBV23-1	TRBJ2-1	CASRPPTGRPYNEQFF	TGCGCCAGCAGGCCTCCGACCGGACGCCCCTACAATGAGCAGTTCTTC
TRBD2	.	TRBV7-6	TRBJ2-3	CASSRTSGTDTQYF	TGTGCCAGCAGCCGGACTAGCGGCACAGATACGCAGTATTTT
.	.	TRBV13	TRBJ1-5	CASSLGRTVPSNQPQHF	TGTGCCAGCAGCTTAGGTCGGACGGTCCCTAGCAATCAGCCCCAGCATTTT
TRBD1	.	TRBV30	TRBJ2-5	CAWSAGTGEETQYF	TGTGCCTGGAGTGCCGGGACAGGGGAAGAGACCCAGTACTTC
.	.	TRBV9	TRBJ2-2	CASSPNTGELFF	TGTGCCAGCAGCCCCAACACCGGGGAGCTGTTTTTT
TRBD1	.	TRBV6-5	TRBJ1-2	CASKDGTGYGYTF	TGTGCCAGCAAAGACGGGACAGGCTATGGCTACACCTTC
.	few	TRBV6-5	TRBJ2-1	CASTPRGISYNEQFF	TGTGCCAGCACCCCCCGGGGAATTTCCTACAATGAGCAGTTCTTC
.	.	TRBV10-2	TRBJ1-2	CASSRQPYGYTF	TGCGCCAGCAGTCGACAGCCATATGGCTACACCTTC
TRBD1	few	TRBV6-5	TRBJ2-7	CATQPEGASYEQYF	TGTGCCACCCAGCCCGAGGGGGCATCCTACGAGCAGTACTTC
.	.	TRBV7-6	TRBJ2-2	CASSLVLNGELFF	TGTGCCAGCAGCTTAGTTTTGAACGGGGAGCTGTTTTTT
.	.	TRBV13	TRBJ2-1	CASSLTGSYNEQFF	TGTGCCAGCAGCTTAACGGGGTCCTACAATGAGCAGTTCTTC
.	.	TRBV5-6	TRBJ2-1	CASSYTISGGGTNNEQFF	TGTGCCAGCAGTTATACCATTAGCGGTGGGGGAACCAACAATGAGCAGTTCTTC
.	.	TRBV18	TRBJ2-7	CASSLEGGYEQYF	TGTGCCAGCTCACTGGAGGGTGGCTACGAGCAGTACTTC
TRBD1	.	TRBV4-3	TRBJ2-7	CASSQESDRDDCDYF	TGCGCCAGCAGCCAGGAGTCGGACAGGGATGATTGTGATTACTTC
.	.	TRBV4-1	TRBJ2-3	CASSPQDSARTDTQYF	TGCGCCAGCAGCCCCCAGGATAGCGCCCGCACAGATACGCAGTATTTT
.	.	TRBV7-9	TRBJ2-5	CASVSQDSEETQYF	TGTGCCAGCGTATCGCAGGACTCCGAAGAGACCCAGTACTTC
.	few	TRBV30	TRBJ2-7	CAWTLAGYEQYF	TGTGCCTGGACATTGGCGGGCTACGAGCAGTACTTC
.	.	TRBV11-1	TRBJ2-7	CASSSSSGFLSYEQYF	TGTGCCAGCAGCTCAAGCTCAGGGTTTTTGTCCTACGAGCAGTACTTC
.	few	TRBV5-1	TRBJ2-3	CASSWTASSTDTQYF	TGCGCCAGCAGCTGGACAGCTTCTAGCACAGATACGCAGTATTTT
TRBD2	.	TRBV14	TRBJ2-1	CASSPWASGGYNEQFF	TGTGCCAGCAGCCCTTGGGCTAGCGGGGGATACAATGAGCAGTTCTTC
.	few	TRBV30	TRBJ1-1	CAWRTGTEAFF	TGTGCCTGGAGGACAGGCACTGAAGCTTTCTTT
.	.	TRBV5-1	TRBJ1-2	CASSLDRNFYGYTF	TGCGCCAGCAGCTTGGACAGGAATTTCTATGGCTACACCTTC
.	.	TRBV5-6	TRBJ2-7	CASSSGLGNEQYF	TGTGCCAGCAGCTCGGGACTCGGGAACGAGCAGTACTTC
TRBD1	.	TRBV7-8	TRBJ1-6	CASSVEIQGLSPLHF	TGTGCCAGCAGCGTAGAGATACAGGGGCTGTCACCCCTCCACTTT
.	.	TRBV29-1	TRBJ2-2	CSGQYTSDTGELFF	TGCAGCGGTCAATATACAAGTGACACCGGGGAGCTGTTTTTT
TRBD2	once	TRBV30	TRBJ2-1	CAWSVSVLAGWYNEQFF	TGTGCCTGGAGTGTAAGCGTCCTAGCGGGCTGGTACAATGAGCAGTTCTTC
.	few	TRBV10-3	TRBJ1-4	CAISRDGNEKLFF	TGTGCCATCAGCCGGGACGGTAATGAAAAACTGTTTTTT
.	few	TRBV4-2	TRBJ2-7	CASSQAPASYEQYF	TGTGCCAGCAGCCAGGCTCCCGCCTCATACGAGCAGTACTTC
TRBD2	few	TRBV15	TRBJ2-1	CATSRGIAGAYNEQFF	TGTGCCACCAGCAGGGGTATAGCGGGGGCCTACAATGAGCAGTTCTTC
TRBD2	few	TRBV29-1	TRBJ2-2	CSVPTSGGVGELFF	TGCAGCGTCCCGACTAGCGGGGGGGTCGGGGAGCTGTTTTTT
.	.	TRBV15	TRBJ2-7	CATSSAESASPYEQYF	TGTGCCACCAGCAGCGCCGAGTCGGCGTCTCCCTACGAGCAGTACTTC
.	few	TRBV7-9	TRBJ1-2	CASSSGLLYGYTF	TGTGCCAGCAGCTCCGGACTTCTCTATGGCTACACCTTC
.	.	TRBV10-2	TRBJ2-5	CASSEPPGTQYF	TGCGCCAGCAGTGAACCGCCCGGGACCCAGTACTTC